This TCR beta chain stems from a study of OX40 agonist ivuxolimab in advanced cancers. Regarding the study as a whole: Normalized expansion of T-cell clones was also low for some nonresponders. CD8+ T cells averaged more expanded clones than CD4+.

At baseline, cycle 4 day 1, and cycle 7 day 1, blood was sampled. In regard to this clone: No antigen is known for it.

Repertoires were generated with immunoSEQ multiplex PCR, while TCRdb's copy carries only in-frame clones and drops some. The data show 29,000 or so clones, approximately 90% seen once. Per the germline V gene, CDR1 is SGDLS and CDR2 is YYNGEE. V dropped 0 bases and J dropped 0; count of bases not matched to a gene: 4. The CDR3 length is 17 residues. Sample: CD4+ or CD8+ T cells sorted from blood, taken in a trial of the OX40 agonist ivuxolimab. This chain joins TRBV9 and TRBJ2-3; 10 nucleotides line up with TRBD2. The sequence was obtained from an adult with an advanced solid tumor such as melanoma, head and neck, liver or kidney cancer. The CDR3 sequence: CASSVGLAGDSTDTQYF. Written as DNA, the CDR3 is TGTGCCAGCAGCGTAGGGCTAGCGGGAGACAGCACAGATACGCAGTATTTT.